This T cell receptor (beta chain) was identified in a study of blood T cell repertoires in COVID-19. How the authors handled the data: Reference gene primer amplification gave nucleated cell count estimates. Data came from immunoSEQ multiplex PCR; TCRdb stores just in-frame clones and leaves some out. D and trimming come from the DNA, and the V and J calls and clone size come from that table. The sample records approximately 190,000 clones, 88% being singletons. V lost 0 bases and J lost 3, with 13 bases in between. CDR1 is SGHRS and CDR2 is YFSETQ in the germline V gene. The CDR3 consists of 16 residues.

The sample consisted of peripheral blood. The source of this sequence is a man between 35 and 55 years old with active or convalescent COVID-19. The rearrangement joins TRBV5-1 to TRBJ1-5; D perhaps matches TRBD1 (5 bases). The CDR3 bases are TGCGCCAGCAGCTTGGGCCCAGGGATCGACAATCAGCCCCAGCATTTT. Residues: CASSLGPGIDNQPQHF.